This entry describes one T cell receptor beta chain. Its antigen is not known. TCRdb's table, derived via immunoSEQ multiplex PCR, lists solely in-frame clones and lacks some. The sample gives 95,000 to 150,000 clones, 92% of which show up once; approximately 8% is in the top ten. The CDR3 is 14 residues long. Germline V lookup: CDR1 KGHDR, CDR2 SFDVKD. The germline V and J ends were trimmed by 2 bases and 5 bases, with 11 bases remaining between them. This sample was taken from a study of T cell responses to AZD1222 COVID-19 vaccine. Study results and caveats: Spike-specific TCRs gained breadth and depth after people received two AZD1222 doses.

The receptor comes from an adult who received the AZD1222 COVID-19 vaccine. The V gene is TRBV24-1, the J gene TRBJ1-2; D unclear. The source was peripheral blood, collected 28 days after the second AZD1222 dose. The CDR3 here is CATSDWAGGYGYTF. In DNA form, the CDR3 reads TGTGCCACCAGTGATTGGGCCGGAGGTTATGGCTACACCTTC.